Below are 20 T cell receptor beta chains sequenced from a single sample in a study of cytomegalovirus exposure and HLA in healthy donors. Primers for the PCR totalled 60 Vbeta and 13 Jbeta. The protocol was immunoSEQ multiplex PCR, while the TCRdb copy is restricted to in-frame clones and leaves out a portion. The table includes roughly 140,000 clones, 80% to 85% detected once. Source material: PBMCs. These receptors originate from a female donor in good health and CMV-seronegative.

This chain links TRBV5-1 with TRBJ2-7; D call uncertain. Trimming removed 0 bases from V and 0 bases from J, with 7 bases in between. The germline V gene has CDR1 SGHRS and CDR2 YFSETQ. This CDR3 comprises 14 residues. For the CDR3, the DNA is TGCGCCAGCAGCTTGGGTAGTAACTCCTACGAGCAGTACTTC. This codes for CASSLGSNSYEQYF.

This rearrangement joins TRBV10-2 to TRBJ2-3; no definite D call. V was pared by 7 bases and J by 0 bases, with 14 bases between. Germline loops: CDR1 WSHSY, CDR2 SAAADI. The CDR3 contains 15 residues. CDR3 sequence: CASTSTPISTDTQYF. The CDR3 nucleotides are TGCGCCAGCACATCTACTCCCATCAGCACAGATACGCAGTATTTT.

This chain links TRBV28 with TRBJ1-5, with D maybe TRBD1 (5 bases). CDR1 and CDR2 (germline): MDHEN, SYDVKM. This CDR3 is 15 amino acids long. Trimming cost V 3 bases and J 4 bases, with 13 bases left between them. CDR3 loop: CASSFPGRRNQPQHF. CDR3 bases: TGTGCCAGCAGTTTCCCAGGGAGGCGGAATCAGCCCCAGCATTTT.

Worth noting for this clone: A read error may account for a junction end that differs from germline. The V and J genes are TRBV7-7 and TRBJ2-1, with D tentatively TRBD2 (6 bases). The CDR3 runs 16 residues. Germline loops: CDR1 SSHAT, CDR2 FNYEAQ (reference sequence). CDR3: CASSSGVGGAYNEQFF. CDR3 in DNA: TGTGCTAGCAGCTCCGGGGTGGGAGGCGCCTACAATGAGCAGTTCTTC.

The genes are TRBV6-5 and TRBJ1-2; 7 bases line up with TRBD1. The CDR3 sequence is 16 residues long. Germline CDR1 is MNHEY and CDR2 is SVGAGI. V trimming: 4 bases; J trimming: 0 bases; junction bases outside the gene matches: 8. The CDR3 nucleotides read TGTGCCAGCAGTTCCCGGGACAGCCAACCTAACTATGGCTACACCTTC. Translating gives CASSSRDSQPNYGYTF.

The chain recombines TRBV7-9 with TRBJ1-1; the D gene is possibly TRBD1 (6 bases). Germline V gene lookup returns CDR1 SEHNR and CDR2 FQNEAQ (reference sequence). Deletions cut 8 bases from V and 0 bases from J, with 16 bases between. This CDR3 contains 15 residues. The CDR3 region has the DNA TGTGCCAGCTTTAATCGTAAGGGGGTGAACACTGAAGCTTTCTTT. This gives the protein CASFNRKGVNTEAFF.

V is TRBV28 and J is TRBJ1-5; 7 bases agree with TRBD1. The CDR3 is 15 residues long. V shed 2 bases, J shed 6 bases, and the junction held 7 bases outside the gene matches. Germline V lookup: CDR1 MDHEN, CDR2 SYDVKM. The CDR3 nucleotides are TGTGCCAGCAGTTTACGCCCCGAGGGGGCTCAGCCCCAGCATTTT. Residues: CASSLRPEGAQPQHF.

The chain recombines TRBV5-1 with TRBJ2-7, with 8 bases aligning to TRBD1. The ends lost 0 bases at V and 6 bases at J; junction bases unmatched: 5. This CDR3 spans 14 amino acids. Germline V gene data show CDR1 as SGHRS and CDR2 as YFSETQ. The CDR3 bases are TGCGCCAGCAGCTTGGCGGACAGGGTAGGCGAGCAGTACTTC. Translation gives CASSLADRVGEQYF.

For the CDR3, the DNA is TGTGCCAGCAGCGTACAACTAGCGGGAGGGGATACGCAGTATTTT. This sequence encodes CASSVQLAGGDTQYF. The chain links TRBV5-4 to TRBJ2-3; 13 nucleotides agree with TRBD2. The V gene's germline CDR1 is SGHNT and CDR2 YYREEE (reference sequence). The CDR3 contains 15 residues. J was trimmed by 6 bases and V by 4 bases; bases with no gene match: 5.

This clone was counted a single time. The chain is built from TRBV4-2 and TRBJ2-5; weak D call: TRBD1 (5 bases). Trimming cost V 4 bases and J 0 bases, with 9 bases left between them. Per the germline V gene, CDR1 is LGHNA and CDR2 is YNFKEQ. CDR3 length equals 14 residues. CDR3 region: CASSPRQYQETQYF. The CDR3 DNA sequence: TGTGCCAGCAGCCCCAGACAGTACCAAGAGACCCAGTACTTC.

This clone was recorded once. V gene TRBV28 combines with J gene TRBJ2-3; tentatively, D is TRBD2 (5 bases). The CDR3 totals 16 residues. CDR1 MDHEN and CDR2 SYDVKM come from the germline V gene. The V and J ends lost 3 bases and 2 bases respectively, with 15 bases between them. CDR3 loop: CASSFKRKEPTDTQYF. CDR3 bases: TGTGCCAGCAGTTTCAAGCGGAAAGAACCCACAGATACGCAGTATTTT.

The chain uses TRBV2 and TRBJ1-3, with 9 bases that match TRBD1. The CDR3 length is 15 residues. V was pared by 6 bases and J by 2 bases, with 5 bases of the junction left unmatched. Germline V gene data show CDR1 as SNHLY and CDR2 as FYNNEI. CDR3 sequence (DNA): TGTGCCAGCAGGGAGGACAGGGGCCCTGGAAACACCATATATTTT. Amino acids: CASREDRGPGNTIYF.

The V gene is TRBV13, the J gene TRBJ2-1; D remains unclear. The germline V and J ends were trimmed by 2 bases and 5 bases, with 7 bases remaining between them. The CDR3 length is 13 residues. CDR1 is PRHDT and CDR2 is FYEKMQ in the germline V gene (reference sequence). The CDR3: CASSLISDNEQFF. CDR3 coding DNA: TGTGCCAGCAGCTTAATCAGCGACAATGAGCAGTTCTTC.

The chain couples TRBV27 to TRBJ2-5; TRBD1 agrees at 8 bases. The V and J ends lost 2 bases and 4 bases, in that order; junction bases with no gene match: 12. The CDR3 has 17 amino acids. Germline V gene lookup returns CDR1 MNHEY and CDR2 SMNVEV (reference sequence). CDR3 amino acids: CASSLRQGRVGGETQYF. The CDR3 bases are TGTGCCAGCAGTTTAAGACAGGGGCGGGTAGGGGGAGAGACCCAGTACTTC.

V usage is TRBV4-1 and J usage is TRBJ1-2; D gene uncertain. The CDR3 length is 16 residues. V was clipped by 1 base and J by 3 bases, with 15 bases between them. CDR1 is MGHRA and CDR2 is YSYEKL in the germline V gene. CDR3 coding DNA: TGCGCCAGCAGCCAAGCATCCGGGATCTTGGACTATGGCTACACCTTC. Encoded protein: CASSQASGILDYGYTF.

This sequence joins TRBV6-6 and TRBJ2-7; TRBD1 might be the D (5 bases). CDR1 and CDR2 from the germline V gene are MNHNY and SVGAGI (reference sequence). The CDR3 is 14 residues long. Between the trimmed V and J ends, which lost 7 bases and 1 base, there was a span of 14 bases. CDR3 sequence reads: CASNQGIKSYEQYF. In nucleotides, the CDR3 is TGTGCCAGCAACCAGGGAATTAAGTCCTACGAGCAGTACTTC.

The chain has TRBV4-1 and TRBJ2-7; TRBD1 matches at 9 bases. The CDR3 has 18 residues. CDR1 is MGHRA and CDR2 is YSYEKL in the germline V gene. Trimming at V came to 3 bases and at J to 3 bases, leaving 15 bases not matched to a gene. CDR3 bases: TGCGCCAGCAGCCAGCAAGATTTCCTTCCGGGACAGGGCTACGAGCAGTACTTC. Protein: CASSQQDFLPGQGYEQYF.

This clone was counted once. The chain links TRBV5-1 to TRBJ2-2; D call uncertain. Per germline, CDR1 SGHRS and CDR2 YFSETQ. The CDR3 loop spans 13 amino acids. Deletions cut 4 bases from V and 6 bases from J, with 10 bases between. The DNA for the CDR3 is TGCGCCAGCAGCCTTACACCCTCCGGGGAGCTGTTTTTT. This encodes CASSLTPSGELFF.

This rearrangement joins TRBV2 to TRBJ1-1; D might be TRBD1 (6 bases). CDR3 length equals 12 residues. Looked up from germline, CDR1 is SNHLY and CDR2 is FYNNEI. V gave up 5 bases and J gave up 6 bases, with 10 bases separating them. CDR3 sequence reads: CASSSGAAEAFF. Written as DNA, the CDR3 is TGTGCCAGCAGTTCAGGGGCCGCTGAAGCTTTCTTT.

This rearrangement joins TRBV9 to TRBJ1-3, with a tentative D call TRBD1 (5 bases). Germline assignment: CDR1 SGDLS and CDR2 YYNGEE. V lost 4 bases and J 0 bases, leaving 17 bases between the germline ends. The CDR3 spans 17 residues. This CDR3 is CASSFAWGSSSGNTIYF. CDR3 nucleotides: TGTGCCAGCAGCTTCGCCTGGGGCTCCAGCTCTGGAAACACCATATATTTT.